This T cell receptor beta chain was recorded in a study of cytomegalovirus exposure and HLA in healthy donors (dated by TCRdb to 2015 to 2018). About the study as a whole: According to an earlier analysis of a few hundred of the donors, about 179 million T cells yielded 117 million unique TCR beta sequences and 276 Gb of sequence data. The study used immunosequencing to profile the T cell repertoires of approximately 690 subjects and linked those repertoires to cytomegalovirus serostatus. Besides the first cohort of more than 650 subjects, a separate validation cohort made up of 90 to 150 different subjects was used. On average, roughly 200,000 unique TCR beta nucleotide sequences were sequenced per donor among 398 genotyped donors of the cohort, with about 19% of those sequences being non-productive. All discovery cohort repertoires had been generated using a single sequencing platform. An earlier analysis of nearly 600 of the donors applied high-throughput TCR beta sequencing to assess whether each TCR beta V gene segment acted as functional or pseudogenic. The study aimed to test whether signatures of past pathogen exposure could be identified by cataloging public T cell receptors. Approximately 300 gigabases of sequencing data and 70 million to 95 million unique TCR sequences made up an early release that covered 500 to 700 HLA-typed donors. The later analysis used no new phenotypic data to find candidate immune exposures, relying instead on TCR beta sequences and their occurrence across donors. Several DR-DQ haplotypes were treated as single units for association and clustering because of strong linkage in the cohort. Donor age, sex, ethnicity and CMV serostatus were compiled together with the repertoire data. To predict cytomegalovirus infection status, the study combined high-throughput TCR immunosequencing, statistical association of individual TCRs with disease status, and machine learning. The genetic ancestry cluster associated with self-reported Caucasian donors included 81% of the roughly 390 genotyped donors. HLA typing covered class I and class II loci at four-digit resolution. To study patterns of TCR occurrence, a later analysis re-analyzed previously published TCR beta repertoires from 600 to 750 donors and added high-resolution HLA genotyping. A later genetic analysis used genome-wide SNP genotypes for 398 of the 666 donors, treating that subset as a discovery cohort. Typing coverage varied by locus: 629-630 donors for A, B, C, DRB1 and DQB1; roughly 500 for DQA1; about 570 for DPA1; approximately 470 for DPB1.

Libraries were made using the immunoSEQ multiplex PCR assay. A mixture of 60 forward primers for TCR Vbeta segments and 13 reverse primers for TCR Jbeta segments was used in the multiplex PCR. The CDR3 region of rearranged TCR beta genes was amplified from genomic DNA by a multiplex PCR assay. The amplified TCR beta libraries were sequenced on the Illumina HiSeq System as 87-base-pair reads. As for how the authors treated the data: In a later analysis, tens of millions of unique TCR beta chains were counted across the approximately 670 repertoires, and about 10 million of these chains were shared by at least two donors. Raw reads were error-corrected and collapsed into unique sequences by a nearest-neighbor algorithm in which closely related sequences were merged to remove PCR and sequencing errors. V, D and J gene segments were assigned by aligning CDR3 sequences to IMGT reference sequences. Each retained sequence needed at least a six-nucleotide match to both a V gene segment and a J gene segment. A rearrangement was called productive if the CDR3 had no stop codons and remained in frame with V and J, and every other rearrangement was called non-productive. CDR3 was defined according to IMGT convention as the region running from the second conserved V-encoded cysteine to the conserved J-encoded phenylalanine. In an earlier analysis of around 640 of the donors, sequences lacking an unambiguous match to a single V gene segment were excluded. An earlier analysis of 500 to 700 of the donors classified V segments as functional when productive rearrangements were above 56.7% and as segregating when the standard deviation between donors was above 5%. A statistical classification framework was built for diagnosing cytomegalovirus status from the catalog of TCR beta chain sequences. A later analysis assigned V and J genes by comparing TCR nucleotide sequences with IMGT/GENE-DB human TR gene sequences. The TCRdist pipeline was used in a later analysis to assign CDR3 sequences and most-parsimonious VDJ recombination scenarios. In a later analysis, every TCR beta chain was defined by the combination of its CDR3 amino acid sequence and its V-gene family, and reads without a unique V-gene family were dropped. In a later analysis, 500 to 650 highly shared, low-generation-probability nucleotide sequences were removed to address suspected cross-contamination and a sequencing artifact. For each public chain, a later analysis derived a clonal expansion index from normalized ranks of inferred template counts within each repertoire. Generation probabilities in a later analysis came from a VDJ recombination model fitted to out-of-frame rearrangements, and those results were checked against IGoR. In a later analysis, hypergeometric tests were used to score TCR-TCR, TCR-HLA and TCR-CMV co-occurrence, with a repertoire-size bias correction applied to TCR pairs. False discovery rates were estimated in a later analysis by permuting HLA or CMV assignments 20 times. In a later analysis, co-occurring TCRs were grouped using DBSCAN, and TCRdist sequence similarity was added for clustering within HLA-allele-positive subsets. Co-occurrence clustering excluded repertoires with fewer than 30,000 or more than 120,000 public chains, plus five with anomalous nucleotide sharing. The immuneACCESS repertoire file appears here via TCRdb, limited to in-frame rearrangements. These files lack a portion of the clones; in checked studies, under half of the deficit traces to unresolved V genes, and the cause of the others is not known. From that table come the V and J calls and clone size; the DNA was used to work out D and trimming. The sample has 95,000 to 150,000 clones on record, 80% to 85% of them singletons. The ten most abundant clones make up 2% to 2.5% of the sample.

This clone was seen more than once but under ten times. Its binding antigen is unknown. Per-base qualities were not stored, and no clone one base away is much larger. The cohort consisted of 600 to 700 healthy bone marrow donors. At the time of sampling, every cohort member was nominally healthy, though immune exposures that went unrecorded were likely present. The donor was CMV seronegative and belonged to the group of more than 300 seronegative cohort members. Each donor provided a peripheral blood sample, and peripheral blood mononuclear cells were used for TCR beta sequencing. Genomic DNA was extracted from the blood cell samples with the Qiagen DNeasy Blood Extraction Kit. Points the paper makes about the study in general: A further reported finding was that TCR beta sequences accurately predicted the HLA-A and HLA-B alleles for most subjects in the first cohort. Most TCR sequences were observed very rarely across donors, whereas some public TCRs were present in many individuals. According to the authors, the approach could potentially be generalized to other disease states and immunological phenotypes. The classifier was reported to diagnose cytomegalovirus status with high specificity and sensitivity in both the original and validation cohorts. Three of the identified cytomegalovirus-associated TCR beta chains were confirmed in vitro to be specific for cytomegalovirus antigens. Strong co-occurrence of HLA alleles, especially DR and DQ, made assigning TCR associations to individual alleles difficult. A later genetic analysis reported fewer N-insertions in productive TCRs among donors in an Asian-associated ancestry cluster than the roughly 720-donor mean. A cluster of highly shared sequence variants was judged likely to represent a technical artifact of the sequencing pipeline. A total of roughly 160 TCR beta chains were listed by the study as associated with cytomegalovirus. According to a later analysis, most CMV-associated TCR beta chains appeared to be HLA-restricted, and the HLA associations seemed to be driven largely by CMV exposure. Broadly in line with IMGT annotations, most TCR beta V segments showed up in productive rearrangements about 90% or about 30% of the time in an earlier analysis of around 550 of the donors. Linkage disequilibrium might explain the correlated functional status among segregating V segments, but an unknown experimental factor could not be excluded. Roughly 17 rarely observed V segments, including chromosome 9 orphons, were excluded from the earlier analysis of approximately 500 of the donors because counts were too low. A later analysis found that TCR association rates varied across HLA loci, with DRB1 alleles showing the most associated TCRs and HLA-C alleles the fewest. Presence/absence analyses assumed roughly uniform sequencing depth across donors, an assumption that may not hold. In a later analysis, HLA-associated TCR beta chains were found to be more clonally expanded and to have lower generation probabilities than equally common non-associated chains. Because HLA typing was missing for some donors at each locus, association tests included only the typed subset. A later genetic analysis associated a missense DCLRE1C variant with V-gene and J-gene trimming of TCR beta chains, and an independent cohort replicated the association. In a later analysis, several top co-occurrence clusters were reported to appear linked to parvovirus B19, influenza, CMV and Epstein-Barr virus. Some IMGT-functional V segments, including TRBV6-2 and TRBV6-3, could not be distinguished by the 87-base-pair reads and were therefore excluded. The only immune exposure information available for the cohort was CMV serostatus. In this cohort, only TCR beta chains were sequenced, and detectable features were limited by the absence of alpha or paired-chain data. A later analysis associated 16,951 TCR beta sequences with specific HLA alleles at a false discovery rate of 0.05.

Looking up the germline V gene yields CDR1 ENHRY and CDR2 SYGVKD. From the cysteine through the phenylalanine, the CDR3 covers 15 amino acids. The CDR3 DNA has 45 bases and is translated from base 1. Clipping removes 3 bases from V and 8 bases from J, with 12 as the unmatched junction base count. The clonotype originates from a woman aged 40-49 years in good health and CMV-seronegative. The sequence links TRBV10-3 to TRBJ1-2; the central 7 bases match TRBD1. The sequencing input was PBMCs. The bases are TGTGCCATCAGTGATCCGTACGAGGGGGCTGGGGGCTACACCTTC. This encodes CAISDPYEGAGGYTF.